The clone carrying this T cell receptor beta chain was counted between two and nine times. The antigen is not known. Germline V gene lookup returns CDR1 DFQATT and CDR2 SNEGSKA (reference sequence). Unmatched junction bases numbered 9, after V lost 0 bases and J lost 2 bases. The CDR3 length is 19 residues. This sample was taken from a study of T cells after yellow fever vaccination. Across the study: Libraries from low-cell-number fractions were prepared with the SMART-Seq v4 Ultra Low Input RNA kit. General observations from the study: The booster response re-showed most primary clones: approximately 95% CD4, around 90% CD8. Weaker, the secondary response had a peak occurring faster, on day 5 versus 15. Sorted repertoires could include abundant contaminating clonotypes from bulk cells.

In TCRdb, the 5' RACE reads were re-called with MiXCR into one record per CDR3 protein. The profile shows 250,000 or so distinct CDR3 sequences, approximately 6.8% of them singletons. The genes are TRBV20-1 and TRBJ2-6; 11 positions agree with TRBD2. The sample in question was CD4+ T cells sorted from PBMCs, obtained on the day of the yellow fever booster vaccination. The receptor's source is a man aged 30-40 years who received the YFV17D yellow fever vaccine. DNA for the CDR3: TGCAGTGCTAGAGACCTCCTAGCGGGAGGAGTTCCTGGGGCCAACGTCCTGACTTTC. Protein product: CSARDLLAGGVPGANVLTF.